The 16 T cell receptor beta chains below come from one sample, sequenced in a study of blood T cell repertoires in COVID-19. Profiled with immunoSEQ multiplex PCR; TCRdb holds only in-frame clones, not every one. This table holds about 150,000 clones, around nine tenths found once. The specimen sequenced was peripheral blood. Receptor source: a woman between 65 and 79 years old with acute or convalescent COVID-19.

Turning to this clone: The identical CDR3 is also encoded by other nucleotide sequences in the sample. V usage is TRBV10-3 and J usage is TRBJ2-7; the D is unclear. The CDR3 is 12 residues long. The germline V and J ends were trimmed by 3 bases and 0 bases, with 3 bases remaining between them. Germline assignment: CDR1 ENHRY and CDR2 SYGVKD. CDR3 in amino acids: CAISDSSYEQYF. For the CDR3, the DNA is TGTGCCATCAGTGACAGCTCCTACGAGCAGTACTTC.

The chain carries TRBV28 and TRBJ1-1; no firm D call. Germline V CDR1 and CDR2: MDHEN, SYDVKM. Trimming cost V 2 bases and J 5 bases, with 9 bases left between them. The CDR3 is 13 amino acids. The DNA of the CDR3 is TGTGCCAGCAGTTTAAGTGGGAGGACTGAAGCTTTCTTT. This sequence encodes CASSLSGRTEAFF.

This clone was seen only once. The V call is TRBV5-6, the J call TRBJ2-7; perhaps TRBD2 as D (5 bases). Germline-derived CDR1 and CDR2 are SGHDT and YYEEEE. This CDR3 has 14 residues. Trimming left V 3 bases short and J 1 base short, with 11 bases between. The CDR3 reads CASSSPPGSYEQYF. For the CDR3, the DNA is TGTGCCAGCAGCTCCCCCCCGGGGTCCTACGAGCAGTACTTC.

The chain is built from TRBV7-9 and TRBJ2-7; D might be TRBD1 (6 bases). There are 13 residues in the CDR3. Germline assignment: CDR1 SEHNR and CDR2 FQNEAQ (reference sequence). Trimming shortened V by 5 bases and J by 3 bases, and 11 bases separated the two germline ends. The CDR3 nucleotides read TGTGCCAGCAGCCGTGGGGGCGGCTACGAGCAGTACTTC. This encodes CASSRGGGYEQYF.

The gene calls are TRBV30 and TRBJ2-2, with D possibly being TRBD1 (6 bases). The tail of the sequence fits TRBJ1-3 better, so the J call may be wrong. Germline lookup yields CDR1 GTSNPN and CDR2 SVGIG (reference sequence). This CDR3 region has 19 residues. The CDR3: CAWKSRAGAYLSSGNTIYF. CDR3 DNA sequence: TGTGCCTGGAAGTCCCGAGCAGGGGCCTACTTGTCCTCTGGAAACACCATATATTTT.

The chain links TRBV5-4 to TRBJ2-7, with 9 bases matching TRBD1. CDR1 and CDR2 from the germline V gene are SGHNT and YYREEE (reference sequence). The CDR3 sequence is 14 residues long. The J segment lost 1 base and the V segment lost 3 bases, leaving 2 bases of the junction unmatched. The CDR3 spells CASSSGTGSYEQYF. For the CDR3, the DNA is TGTGCCAGCAGCTCCGGGACAGGGTCCTACGAGCAGTACTTC.

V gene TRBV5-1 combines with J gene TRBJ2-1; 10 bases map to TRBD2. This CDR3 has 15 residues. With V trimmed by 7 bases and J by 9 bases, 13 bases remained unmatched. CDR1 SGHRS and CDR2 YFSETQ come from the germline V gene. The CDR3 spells CASLWEASGGGEQFF. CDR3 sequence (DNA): TGCGCCAGCCTATGGGAGGCTAGCGGGGGCGGTGAGCAGTTCTTC.

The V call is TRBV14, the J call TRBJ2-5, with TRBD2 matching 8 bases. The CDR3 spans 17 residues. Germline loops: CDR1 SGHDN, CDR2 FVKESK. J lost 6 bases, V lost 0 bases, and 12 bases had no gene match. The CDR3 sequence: CASSQDLWTSSSKTQYF. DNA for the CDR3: TGTGCCAGCAGCCAAGATTTGTGGACTAGCTCTTCGAAGACCCAGTACTTC.

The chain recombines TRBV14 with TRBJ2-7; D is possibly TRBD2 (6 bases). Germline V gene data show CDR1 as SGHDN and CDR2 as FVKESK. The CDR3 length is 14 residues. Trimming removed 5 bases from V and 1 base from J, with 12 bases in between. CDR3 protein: CASSFLGGSYEQYF. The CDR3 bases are TGTGCCAGCAGCTTCCTCGGGGGTTCCTACGAGCAGTACTTC.

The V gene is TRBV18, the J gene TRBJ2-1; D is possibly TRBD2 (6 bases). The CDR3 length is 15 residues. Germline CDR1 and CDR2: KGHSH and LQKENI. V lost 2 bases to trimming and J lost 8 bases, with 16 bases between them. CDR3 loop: CASSPMGTQFDEQFF. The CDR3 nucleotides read TGTGCCAGCTCACCAATGGGGACTCAGTTCGATGAGCAGTTCTTC.

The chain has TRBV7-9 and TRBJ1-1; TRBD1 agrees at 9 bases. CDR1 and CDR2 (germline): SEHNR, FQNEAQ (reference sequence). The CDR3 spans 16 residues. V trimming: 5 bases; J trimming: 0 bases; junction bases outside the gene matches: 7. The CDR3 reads CASSHGTGNMNTEAFF. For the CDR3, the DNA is TGTGCCAGCAGCCACGGGACAGGGAACATGAACACTGAAGCTTTCTTT.

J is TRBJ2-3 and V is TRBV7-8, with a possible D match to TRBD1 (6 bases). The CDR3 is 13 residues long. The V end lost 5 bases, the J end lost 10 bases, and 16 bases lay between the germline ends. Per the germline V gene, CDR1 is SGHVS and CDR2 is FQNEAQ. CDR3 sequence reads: CASSDRDMGAQYF. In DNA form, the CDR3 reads TGTGCCAGCAGCGATAGGGACATGGGTGCGCAGTATTTT.

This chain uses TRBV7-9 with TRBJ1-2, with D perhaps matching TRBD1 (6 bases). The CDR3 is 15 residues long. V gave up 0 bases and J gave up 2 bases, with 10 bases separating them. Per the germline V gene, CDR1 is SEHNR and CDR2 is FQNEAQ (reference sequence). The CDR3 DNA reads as TGTGCCAGCAGCTTAGCGGGGGCAGGGAACTATGGCTACACCTTC. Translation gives CASSLAGAGNYGYTF.

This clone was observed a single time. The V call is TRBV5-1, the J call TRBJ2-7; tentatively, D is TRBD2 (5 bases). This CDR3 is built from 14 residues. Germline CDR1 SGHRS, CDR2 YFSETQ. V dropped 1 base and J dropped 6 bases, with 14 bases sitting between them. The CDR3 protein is CASSLSPGNGEQYF. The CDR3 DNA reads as TGCGCCAGCAGCTTGTCCCCCGGGAACGGCGAGCAGTACTTC.

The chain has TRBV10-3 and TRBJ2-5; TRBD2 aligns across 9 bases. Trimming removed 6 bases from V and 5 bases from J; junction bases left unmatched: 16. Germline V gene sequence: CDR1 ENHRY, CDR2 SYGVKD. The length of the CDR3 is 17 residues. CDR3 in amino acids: CAIRSGTSPIRGETQYF. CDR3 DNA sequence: TGTGCCATCAGATCCGGGACTAGCCCTATCAGGGGGGAGACCCAGTACTTC.

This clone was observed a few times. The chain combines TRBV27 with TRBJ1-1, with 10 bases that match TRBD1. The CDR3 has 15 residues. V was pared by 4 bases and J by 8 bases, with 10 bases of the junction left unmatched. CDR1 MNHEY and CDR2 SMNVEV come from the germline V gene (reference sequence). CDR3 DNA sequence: TGTGCCAGCAGTTCTTACCGGGACAGGGGTCCCGAAGCTTTCTTT. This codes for CASSSYRDRGPEAFF.